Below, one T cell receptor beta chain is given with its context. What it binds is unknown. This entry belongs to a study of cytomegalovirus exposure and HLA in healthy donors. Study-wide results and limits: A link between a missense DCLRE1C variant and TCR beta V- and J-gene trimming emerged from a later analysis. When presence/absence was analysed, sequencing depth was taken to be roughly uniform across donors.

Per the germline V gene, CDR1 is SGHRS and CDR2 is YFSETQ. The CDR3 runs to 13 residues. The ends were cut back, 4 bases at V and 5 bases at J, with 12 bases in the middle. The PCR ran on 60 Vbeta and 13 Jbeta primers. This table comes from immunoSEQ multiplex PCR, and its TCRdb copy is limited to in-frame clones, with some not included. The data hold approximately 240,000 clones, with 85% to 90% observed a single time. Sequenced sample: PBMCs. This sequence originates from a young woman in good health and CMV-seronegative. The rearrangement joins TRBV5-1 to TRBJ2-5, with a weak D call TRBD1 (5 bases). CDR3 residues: CASSRDRSETQYF. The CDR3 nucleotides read TGCGCCAGCAGCCGCGACAGAAGCGAGACCCAGTACTTC.